The next 13 T cell receptor beta chains were all read from a single sample in a study of lymphopenia after photon versus proton radiotherapy. Generated by immunoSEQ multiplex PCR, the TCRdb table keeps only in-frame clones and is missing some. The sample has roughly 25,000 clones; roughly four fifths are singletons. The specimen was peripheral blood, collected from a patient treated with proton-based radiotherapy. All receptors come from a woman in her 70s with pancreatic cancer.

CDR3 nucleotides: TGTGCCAGCAGCGTATATGGTTTAGGTTCACCCCTCCACTTT. Protein product: CASSVYGLGSPLHF. The rearrangement uses TRBV9 and TRBJ1-6; D gene ambiguous. The CDR3 extends over 14 amino acids. Germline V lookup: CDR1 SGDLS, CDR2 YYNGEE. V lost 1 base and J lost 9, with 11 bases in between.

This rearrangement joins TRBV11-3 to TRBJ2-7, with 7 bases fitting TRBD1. Germline V gene sequence: CDR1 SGHNT, CDR2 YENEEA. CDR3 length: 12 residues. Losses at the gene ends were 8 bases for V and 1 base for J; bases not matched to a gene: 2. The DNA of the CDR3 is TGTGCCAGCGAGGACAGGTCCTACGAGCAGTACTTC. Its translation: CASEDRSYEQYF. Variable domain in full (rest from reference TRBV11-3 and TRBJ2-7): EAGVVQSPRYKIIEKKQPVAFWCNPISGHNTLYWYLQNLGQGPELLIRYENEEAVDDSQLPKDRFSAERLKGVDSTLKIQPAELGDSAVYLCASEDRSYEQYFGPGTRLTVT.

Of note for this clone: The junction shows a germline mismatch at one end, possibly a read error. The gene calls are TRBV7-7 and TRBJ1-5; D not certain. Germline-derived CDR1 and CDR2 are SSHAT and FNYEAQ (reference sequence). This CDR3 has 13 amino acids. The CDR3 protein is CASSLEWGQPQHF. CDR3 nucleotides: TGTGCTAGCAGCTTAGAATGGGGACAGCCCCAGCATTTT.

This sequence joins TRBV27 and TRBJ2-3; 8 positions match TRBD2. V lost 0 bases and J lost 6; bases outside the gene matches: 8. The germline CDR1 and CDR2 sequences are MNHEY and SMNVEV (reference sequence). The CDR3 sequence is 16 residues long. The CDR3 sequence: CASSLSLAGRGDTQYF. CDR3 nucleotide sequence: TGTGCCAGCAGTTTATCGCTAGCGGGCCGAGGGGATACGCAGTATTTT.

The V gene is TRBV7-9, the J gene TRBJ1-4; D is perhaps TRBD1 (6 bases). CDR1 is SEHNR and CDR2 is FQNEAQ in the germline V gene (reference sequence). The CDR3 consists of 17 residues. Trimming removed 0 bases from V and 5 bases from J, with 16 bases in between. CDR3 nucleotides: TGTGCCAGCAGCTTAGCGAGACCAGGACAGCTGAATGAAAAACTGTTTTTT. Its protein product is CASSLARPGQLNEKLFF. Combining the CDR3 with reference TRBV7-9 and TRBJ1-4 gives the whole variable domain DTGVSQNPRHKITKRGQNVTFRCDPISEHNRLYWYRQTLGQGPEFLTYFQNEAQLEKSRLLSDRFSAERPKGSFSTLEIQRTEQGDSAMYLCASSLARPGQLNEKLFFGSGTQLSVL.

The V gene is TRBV5-6, the J gene TRBJ2-6, with 7 positions matching TRBD2. The CDR3 is made up of 16 amino acids. Germline lookup yields CDR1 SGHDT and CDR2 YYEEEE. With V trimmed by 1 base and J by 2 bases, 3 bases remained unmatched. The CDR3 protein is CASSLMGGAGANVLTF. The DNA of the CDR3 is TGTGCCAGCAGCTTGATGGGAGGGGCTGGGGCCAACGTCCTGACTTTC.

This rearrangement joins TRBV5-5 to TRBJ2-1; TRBD1 matches at 9 bases. The CDR3 covers 12 residues. Losses at the gene ends were 5 bases for V and 8 bases for J; bases not matched to a gene: 2. Germline V gene data show CDR1 as SGHKS and CDR2 as YYEKEE (reference sequence). DNA of the CDR3: TGTGCCAGCAGGCGGACAGGGGATGAGCAGTTCTTC. As protein: CASRRTGDEQFF.

The chain uses TRBV7-2 and TRBJ2-7; 7 nucleotides align to TRBD2. V trimming: 5 bases; J trimming: 3 bases; junction bases outside the gene matches: 13. CDR3 size: 16 residues. The V gene's germline CDR1 is SGHTA and CDR2 FQGNSA. CDR3 sequence: CASSPRGSGAVYEQYF. CDR3 nucleotide sequence: TGTGCCAGCAGCCCGCGTGGAAGCGGGGCCGTCTACGAGCAGTACTTC.

Here the CDR3 DNA reads TGCGCCAGCAGCCAAGAGGGCGGGACCTACAATGAGCAGTTCTTC. This translates into CASSQEGGTYNEQFF. The chain carries TRBV4-3 and TRBJ2-1, with D possibly matching TRBD2 (6 bases). Trimming took off 0 bases at V and 2 bases at J, with 8 bases between the two ends. In germline, CDR1 is LGHNA, CDR2 YSLEER. The CDR3 runs to 15 residues.

The chain couples TRBV14 to TRBJ1-2; D ambiguous. In germline, CDR1 is SGHDN, CDR2 FVKESK. V was clipped by 0 bases and J by 5 bases, with 10 bases between them. The CDR3 length is 14 residues. For the CDR3, the DNA is TGTGCCAGCAGCCAAGACTTGAGGTTTTATGGCTACACCTTC. This encodes CASSQDLRFYGYTF.

CDR3 amino acids: CASSYSRQNNSPLHF. CDR3 DNA: TGTGCCAGCAGTTACTCGCGACAGAATAATTCACCCCTCCACTTT. The gene calls are TRBV6-5 and TRBJ1-6, with D perhaps TRBD1 (5 bases). The V end lost 0 bases, the J end lost 5 bases, and 8 bases lay between the germline ends. This CDR3 is 15 amino acids long. From germline, CDR1 is MNHEY and CDR2 SVGAGI.

The chain links TRBV5-4 to TRBJ2-1, with 7 bases lining up with TRBD2. The V gene's germline CDR1 is SGHNT and CDR2 YYREEE (reference sequence). V lost 6 bases and J lost 7; bases outside the gene matches: 19. The CDR3 has 17 amino acids. The CDR3 DNA sequence: TGTGCCAGCATGCGGGGGAGTGGGGAATTCCACACAAATGAGCAGTTCTTC. Amino acid sequence: CASMRGSGEFHTNEQFF.

This clone was seen once. This chain uses TRBV11-2 with TRBJ2-7, with 9 nucleotides matching TRBD2. The germline V gene encodes CDR1 SGHAT and CDR2 FQNNGV. This CDR3 has 14 residues. V shed 5 bases, J shed 5 bases, and the junction held 7 bases outside the gene matches. The CDR3 here is CASSLQTSGHEQYF. CDR3 bases: TGTGCCAGCAGCCTCCAAACTAGCGGGCACGAGCAGTACTTC.